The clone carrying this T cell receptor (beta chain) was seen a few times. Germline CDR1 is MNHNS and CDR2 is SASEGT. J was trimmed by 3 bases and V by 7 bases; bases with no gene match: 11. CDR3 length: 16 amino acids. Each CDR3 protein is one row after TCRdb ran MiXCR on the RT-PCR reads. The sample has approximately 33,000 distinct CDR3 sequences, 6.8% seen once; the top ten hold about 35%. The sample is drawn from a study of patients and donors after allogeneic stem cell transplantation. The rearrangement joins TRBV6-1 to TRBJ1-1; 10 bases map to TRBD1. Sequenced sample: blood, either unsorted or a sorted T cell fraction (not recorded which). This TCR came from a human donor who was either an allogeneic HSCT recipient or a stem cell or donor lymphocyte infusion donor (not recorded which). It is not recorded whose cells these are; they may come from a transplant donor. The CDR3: CASTPRQGALDTEAFF. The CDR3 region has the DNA TGTGCCAGCACTCCTAGACAGGGGGCCTTAGACACTGAAGCTTTCTTT.